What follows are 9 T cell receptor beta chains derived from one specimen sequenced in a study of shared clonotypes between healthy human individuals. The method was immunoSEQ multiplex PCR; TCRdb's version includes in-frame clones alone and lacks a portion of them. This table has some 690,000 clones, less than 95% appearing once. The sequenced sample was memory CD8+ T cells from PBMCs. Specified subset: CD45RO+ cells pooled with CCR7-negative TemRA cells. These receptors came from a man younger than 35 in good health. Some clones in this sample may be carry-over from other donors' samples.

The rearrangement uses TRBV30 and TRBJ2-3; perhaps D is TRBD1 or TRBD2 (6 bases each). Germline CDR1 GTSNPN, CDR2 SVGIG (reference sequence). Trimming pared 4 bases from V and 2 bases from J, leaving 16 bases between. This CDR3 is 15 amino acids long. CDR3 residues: CAWMGWGATTDTQYF. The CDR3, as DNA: TGTGCCTGGATGGGTTGGGGGGCGACCACAGATACGCAGTATTTT.

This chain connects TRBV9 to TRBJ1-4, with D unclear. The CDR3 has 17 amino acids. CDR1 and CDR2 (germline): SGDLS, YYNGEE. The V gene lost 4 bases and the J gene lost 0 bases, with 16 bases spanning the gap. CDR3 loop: CASSPTPHSATNEKLFF. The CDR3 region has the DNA TGTGCCAGCAGCCCAACCCCCCACAGTGCAACTAATGAAAAACTGTTTTTT. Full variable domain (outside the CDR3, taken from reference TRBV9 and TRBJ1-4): DSGVTQTPKHLITATGQRVTLRCSPRSGDLSVYWYQQSLDQGLQFLIQYYNGEERAKGNILERFSAQQFPDLHSELNLSSLELGDSALYFCASSPTPHSATNEKLFFGSGTQLSVL.

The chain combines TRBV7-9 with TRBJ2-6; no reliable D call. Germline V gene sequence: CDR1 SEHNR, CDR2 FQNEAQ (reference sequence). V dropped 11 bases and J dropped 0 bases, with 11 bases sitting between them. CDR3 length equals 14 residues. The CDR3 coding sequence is TGTGCCTTCGAGCTCTCCTCTGGGGCCAACGTCCTGACTTTC. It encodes CAFELSSGANVLTF.

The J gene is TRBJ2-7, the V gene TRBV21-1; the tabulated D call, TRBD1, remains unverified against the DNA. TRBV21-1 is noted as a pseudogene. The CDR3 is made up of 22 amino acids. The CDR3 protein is CASSKVNRFNLCIVWSNYEQYF. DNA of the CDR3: TGTGCCAGCAGCAAAGTTAACAGGTTCAACTTATGTATCGTATGGAGTAACTACGAGCAGTACTTC.

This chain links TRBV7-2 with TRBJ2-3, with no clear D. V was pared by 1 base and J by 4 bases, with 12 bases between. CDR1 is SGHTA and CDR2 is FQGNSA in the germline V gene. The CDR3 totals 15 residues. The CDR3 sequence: CASSLVGRPPDTQYF. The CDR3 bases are TGTGCCAGCAGCTTAGTTGGCAGACCCCCAGATACGCAGTATTTT.

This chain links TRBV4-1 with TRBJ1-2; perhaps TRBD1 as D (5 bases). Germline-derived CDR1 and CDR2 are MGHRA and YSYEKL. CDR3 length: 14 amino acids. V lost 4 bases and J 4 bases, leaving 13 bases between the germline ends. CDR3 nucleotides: TGCGCCAGCAGCCTCCGTAAGACAGTCTATGGCTACACCTTC. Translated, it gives CASSLRKTVYGYTF.

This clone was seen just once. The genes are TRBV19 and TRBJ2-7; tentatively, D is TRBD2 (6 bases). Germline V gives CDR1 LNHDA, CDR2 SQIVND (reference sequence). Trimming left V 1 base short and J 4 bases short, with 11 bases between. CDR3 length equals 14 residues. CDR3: CASSIGLGLYEQYF. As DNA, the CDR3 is TGTGCCAGTAGTATAGGACTAGGGCTTTACGAGCAGTACTTC.

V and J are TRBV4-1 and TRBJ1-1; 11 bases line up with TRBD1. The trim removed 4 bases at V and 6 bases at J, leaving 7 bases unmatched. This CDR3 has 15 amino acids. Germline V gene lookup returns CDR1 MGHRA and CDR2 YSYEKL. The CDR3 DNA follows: TGCGCCAGCAGCCGACCGGGACAGGGGGACCCTGAAGCTTTCTTT. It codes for CASSRPGQGDPEAFF.

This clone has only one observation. The DNA for the CDR3 is TGTGCCAGCAGTGAAAACCGATTGGAGTCCTACGAGCAGTACTTC. Its protein is CASSENRLESYEQYF. The chain has TRBV2 and TRBJ2-7, with unresolved D. The CDR3 extends over 15 amino acids. Germline-derived CDR1 and CDR2 are SNHLY and FYNNEI. V was cut by 2 bases and J by 1 base, with 12 bases left in between.